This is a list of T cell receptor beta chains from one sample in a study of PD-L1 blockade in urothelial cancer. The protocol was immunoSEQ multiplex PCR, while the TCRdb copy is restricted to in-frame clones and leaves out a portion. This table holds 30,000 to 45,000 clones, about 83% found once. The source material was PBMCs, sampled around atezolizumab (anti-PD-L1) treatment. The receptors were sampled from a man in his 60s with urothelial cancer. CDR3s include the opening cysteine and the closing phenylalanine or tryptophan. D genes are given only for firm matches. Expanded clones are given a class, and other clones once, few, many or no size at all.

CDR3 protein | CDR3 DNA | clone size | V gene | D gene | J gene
CASTGSYEQYF | TGTGCCAGCACGGGGAGCTACGAGCAGTACTTC | - | TRBV6-1 | - | TRBJ2-7
CASSSGAGGYTGELFF | TGTGCCAGCAGTTCCGGGGCCGGGGGGTACACCGGGGAGCTGTTTTTT | - | TRBV6-5 | TRBD2 | TRBJ2-2
CASSLTYRGTGNTIYF | TGCGCCAGCAGCTTAACTTACAGGGGTACTGGAAACACCATATATTTT | - | TRBV5-1 | TRBD1 | TRBJ1-3
CASRGRGYSTDTQYF | TGTGCCAGCAGGGGTCGCGGGTATAGCACAGATACGCAGTATTTT | - | TRBV2 | - | TRBJ2-3
CASSGGTDTQYF | TGCGCCAGCAGCGGGGGCACAGATACGCAGTATTTT | - | TRBV10-1 | - | TRBJ2-3
CASSPVEWELDEQFF | TGTGCCAGCAGCCCTGTAGAGTGGGAGTTAGATGAGCAGTTCTTC | - | TRBV28 | - | TRBJ2-1
CASSRANVNTEAFF | TGCGCCAGCAGCCGAGCAAACGTGAACACTGAAGCTTTCTTT | - | TRBV5-1 | - | TRBJ1-1
CATSRGTASLGEQYF | TGTGCCACCAGCAGAGGGACAGCAAGTTTGGGGGAGCAGTACTTC | - | TRBV15 | - | TRBJ2-7
CASSPPAGAASYNEQFF | TGTGCCAGCAGTCCCCCTGCTGGGGCTGCCTCCTACAATGAGCAGTTCTTC | - | TRBV25-1 | - | TRBJ2-1
CASSRVATNEKLFF | TGTGCCAGTAGTCGGGTAGCAACTAATGAAAAACTGTTTTTT | - | TRBV19 | - | TRBJ1-4
CASSPGGTGVSGELFF | TGTGCCAGCAGCCCCGGAGGGACAGGGGTCTCCGGGGAGCTGTTTTTT | - | TRBV5-4 | TRBD1 | TRBJ2-2
CAISGGGEQFF | TGTGCCATCAGTGGGGGGGGTGAGCAGTTCTTC | once | TRBV10-3 | TRBD2 | TRBJ2-1
CASNGGRGTGELFF | TGCGCCAGCAATGGCGGGAGGGGAACCGGGGAGCTGTTTTTT | - | TRBV5-1 | TRBD2 | TRBJ2-2
CASSILTGGANGYTF | TGTGCCAGTAGTATCTTGACAGGGGGCGCTAATGGCTACACCTTC | - | TRBV19 | TRBD1 | TRBJ1-2
CASRAPANTGELFF | TGTGCCAGTCGAGCTCCTGCGAACACCGGGGAGCTGTTTTTT | - | TRBV19 | - | TRBJ2-2
CASSEDRGSQPQHF | TGTGCCAGCAGTGAAGATCGGGGAAGCCAGCCCCAGCATTTT | - | TRBV2 | - | TRBJ1-5
CASSRSYEQYF | TGTGCCAGCAGCCGCTCCTACGAGCAGTACTTC | once | TRBV11-2 | - | TRBJ2-7
CAWRGGSGAGAGGELFF | TGTGCCTGGAGAGGGGGGTCAGGAGCGGGAGCGGGCGGGGAGCTGTTTTTT | once | TRBV30 | TRBD2 | TRBJ2-2
CASSFSRTGAYGELFF | TGTGCCAGCAGCTTCAGTAGGACAGGGGCGTACGGGGAGCTGTTTTTT | - | TRBV7-8 | TRBD1 | TRBJ2-2
CASRRDRWGPQHF | TGTGCCAGCAGAAGGGACAGATGGGGGCCCCAGCATTTT | - | TRBV6-5 | TRBD1 | TRBJ1-5
CASRGTGPVGNGYTF | TGTGCCAGCAGGGGGACAGGGCCGGTCGGGAATGGCTACACCTTC | few | TRBV6-5 | TRBD1 | TRBJ1-2
CASSPHPGEGDEQYF | TGTGCCAGCAGTCCCCACCCAGGGGAGGGTGACGAGCAGTACTTC | - | TRBV6-5 | - | TRBJ2-7
CATSALTSGGQETQYF | TGTGCCACCAGCGCCCTTACTAGCGGGGGTCAAGAGACCCAGTACTTC | - | TRBV15 | TRBD2 | TRBJ2-5
CSAGTDQFF | TGCAGTGCCGGGACAGATCAGTTCTTC | - | TRBV20-1 | TRBD1 | TRBJ2-1
CASSQRLAAIAKNIQYF | TGTGCCAGTAGTCAACGACTAGCGGCGATAGCCAAAAACATTCAGTACTTC | - | TRBV19 | TRBD2 | TRBJ2-4
CASSDRGRTNEKLFF | TGTGCCAGCAGTGACAGGGGGCGCACTAATGAAAAACTGTTTTTT | few | TRBV6-1 | TRBD1 | TRBJ1-4
CASSPGTGRSLFF | TGTGCCAGCAGCCCCGGGACAGGGAGAAGTCTGTTTTTT | few | TRBV6-5 | TRBD1 | TRBJ1-4